This T cell receptor beta chain is from a study of blood T cell repertoires in COVID-19. The assay was immunoSEQ multiplex PCR, and TCRdb's table has in-frame clones only and misses some. Of hundreds of thousands of clones in the sample, 87% were seen once. In its sample, this clone was seen once. This TCR was recovered from a woman aged 40 to 50 who had recovered from COVID-19. Sequencing used PBMCs or T cells enriched from blood (not recorded which).

The DNA of the CDR3 is TGTGCCTGGAGTATGTTCGGCAGGGACTATGGCTACACCTTC. Protein product: CAWSMFGRDYGYTF. The chain combines TRBV30 with TRBJ1-2; tentative D call: TRBD1 (5 bases). The CDR3 runs to 14 residues. Germline V gene sequence: CDR1 GTSNPN, CDR2 SVGIG (reference sequence). With 2 bases removed from V and 3 bases from J, the gap between germline ends came to 13 bases.